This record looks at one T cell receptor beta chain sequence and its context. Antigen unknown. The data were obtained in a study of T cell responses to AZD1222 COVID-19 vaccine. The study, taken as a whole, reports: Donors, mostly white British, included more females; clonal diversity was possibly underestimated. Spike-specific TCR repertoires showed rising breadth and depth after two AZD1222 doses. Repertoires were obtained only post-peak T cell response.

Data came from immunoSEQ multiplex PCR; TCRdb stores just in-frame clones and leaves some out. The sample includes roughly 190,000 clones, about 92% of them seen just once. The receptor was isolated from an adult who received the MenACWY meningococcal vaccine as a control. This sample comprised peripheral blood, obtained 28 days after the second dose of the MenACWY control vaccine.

The CDR3: CASSLDRRTDTQYF. The CDR3 region has the DNA TGTGCCAGCAGTCTCGACAGGCGTACAGATACGCAGTATTTT. The genes are TRBV6-4 and TRBJ2-3; D is perhaps TRBD1 (6 bases). Trimming took off 5 bases at V and 3 bases at J, with 12 bases between the two ends. This CDR3 is built from 14 residues. CDR1 is MRHNA and CDR2 is SNTAGT in the germline V gene.